This record looks at one T cell receptor beta chain sequence and its context. The CDR3 is made up of 16 amino acids. Germline V gene sequence: CDR1 LNHDA, CDR2 SQIVND (reference sequence). The germline V and J ends were trimmed by 9 bases and 4 bases, with 24 bases remaining between them. This specimen belongs to a study of shared T cell receptors in the human thymus. Profiled with immunoSEQ multiplex PCR; TCRdb holds only in-frame clones, not every one. The sample lists roughly 410,000 clones, approximately 95% occurring once. The rearrangement links TRBV19 to TRBJ2-5; unclear D gene. The sequence derives from a human donor. Input material: thymocytes. The DNA for the CDR3 is TGTGCCAGGGGAAAAGAAGGACGTCCAAGAAGAGAGACCCAGTACTTC. Encoded protein: CARGKEGRPRRETQYF. Drawing the rest from reference TRBV19 and TRBJ2-5, the complete variable domain is DGGITQSPKYLFRKEGQNVTLSCEQNLNHDAMYWYRQDPGQGLRLIYYSQIVNDFQKGDIAEGYSVSREKKESFPLTVTSAQKNPTAFYLCARGKEGRPRRETQYFGPGTRLLVL.